These 24 T cell receptor beta chains were all obtained from the same sample, sequenced in a study of patients and donors after allogeneic stem cell transplantation. TCRdb used MiXCR to reprocess the RT-PCR reads, holding one entry per CDR3 protein. Of 410,000 or so distinct CDR3 sequences detected, approximately 16% appear once; the ten largest clones hold roughly 7%. Sequenced material: blood, either unsorted or a sorted T cell fraction (not recorded which). The receptors were gathered from a human donor who was either an allogeneic HSCT recipient or a stem cell or donor lymphocyte infusion donor (not recorded which). It is not recorded whose cells these are; they may come from a transplant donor.

V gene TRBV6-5 combines with J gene TRBJ2-7; tentative D call: TRBD1 (6 bases). This CDR3 contains 11 residues. Germline CDR1 and CDR2: MNHEY and SVGAGI. Trimming removed 5 bases at V and 6 bases at J, with 8 bases between. CDR3 sequence reads: CASSRGSEQYF. The DNA for the CDR3 is TGTGCCAGCAGTAGGGGGAGCGAGCAGTACTTC.

This clonotype was observed a handful of times. The chain recombines TRBV2 with TRBJ2-3, with D possibly being TRBD2 (5 bases). The CDR3 is 14 amino acids. Trimming stripped 4 bases from V and 1 base from J, with 9 bases between. Germline V gene lookup returns CDR1 SNHLY and CDR2 FYNNEI. This CDR3 is CASSAQRRTDTQYF. CDR3 DNA sequence: TGTGCCAGCAGTGCACAGCGGCGCACAGATACGCAGTATTTT.

CDR3 in amino acids: CASNRAGGPYEQYF. CDR3 nucleotides: TGTGCCAGCAACCGGGCGGGGGGGCCATACGAGCAGTACTTC. The chain recombines TRBV7-2 with TRBJ2-7, with TRBD2 matching 9 bases. Germline CDR1 reads SGHTA; CDR2 reads FQGNSA. The CDR3 has 14 amino acids. Trimming cost V 7 bases and J 4 bases; bases outside gene matches: 8.

There are a few counts of this clonotype. The rearrangement links TRBV18 to TRBJ1-4; 8 nucleotides line up with TRBD1. The CDR3 has 18 amino acids. From germline, CDR1 is KGHSH and CDR2 LQKENI. Trimming at V came to 5 bases and at J to 0 bases, leaving 11 bases not matched to a gene. The DNA of the CDR3 is TGTGCCAGCTCAGATGACAGGGGACGATTTGCAACTAATGAAAAACTGTTTTTT. This translates into CASSDDRGRFATNEKLFF.

This clonotype was counted between two and nine times. The CDR3 loop reads CASSPTGWVEKLFF. In DNA, the CDR3 is TGTGCCAGCAGTCCAACAGGGTGGGTTGAAAAACTGTTTTTT. The V and J genes are TRBV3-1 and TRBJ1-4, with a tentative D call TRBD1 (6 bases). The V gene lost 6 bases and the J gene lost 7 bases, with 15 bases spanning the gap. Germline CDR1 reads LGHDT; CDR2 reads YNNKEL (reference sequence). This CDR3 spans 14 amino acids.

This clonotype was recorded a few times. The chain employs TRBV12-3 or TRBV12-4 and TRBJ1-1, with D tentatively TRBD1 (5 bases). The CDR3 covers 15 residues. V lost 1 base to trimming and J lost 5 bases, with 14 bases between them. CDR3 in DNA: TGTGCCAGCAGTTTAGGCGGGCAGGGAAGGACTGAAGCTTTCTTT. This gives the protein CASSLGGQGRTEAFF.

This clonotype has only a few counts. The chain carries TRBV5-6 and TRBJ2-1, with 11 positions matching TRBD2. The V and J ends lost 0 bases and 2 bases, in that order; junction bases with no gene match: 7. The CDR3 is made up of 18 amino acids. Germline-derived CDR1 and CDR2 are SGHDT and YYEEEE. The CDR3 bases are TGTGCCAGCAGCTTGGTAGCGGGAGGGCGACCCGCCTACAATGAGCAGTTCTTC. Its translation is CASSLVAGGRPAYNEQFF.

This chain uses TRBV20-1 with TRBJ1-4, with D maybe TRBD1 (6 bases). V was pared by 3 bases and J by 8 bases, with 16 bases between. The length of the CDR3 is 14 residues. Germline-derived CDR1 and CDR2 are DFQATT and SNEGSKA (reference sequence). This CDR3 reads CSARGVRGKEKLFF. As DNA, the CDR3 is TGCAGTGCTAGGGGCGTGAGGGGGAAAGAAAAACTGTTTTTT.

This clonotype occurred many times. The gene calls are TRBV5-1 and TRBJ1-1, with 8 bases aligning to TRBD1. Looked up from germline, CDR1 is SGHRS and CDR2 is YFSETQ. The trim removed 4 bases at V and 7 bases at J, leaving 6 bases unmatched. The length of the CDR3 is 13 residues. The CDR3 DNA reads TGCGCCAGCAGCACGGACAGGGTGGGTGAAGCTTTCTTT. Translated, it gives CASSTDRVGEAFF.

This clonotype has a handful of counts. The chain employs TRBV6-2 or TRBV6-3 and TRBJ1-1; no firm D call. The CDR3 runs to 13 residues. Trimming cost V 8 bases and J 4 bases, with 14 bases left between them. Looked up from germline, CDR1 is MNHEY and CDR2 is SVGEGT. The CDR3 protein is CASDREWGTEAFF. DNA of the CDR3: TGTGCCAGCGATAGGGAGTGGGGCACTGAAGCTTTCTTT.

This clonotype was counted a few times. The chain joins TRBV4-3 to TRBJ2-2; D ambiguous. Trimming shortened V by 4 bases and J by 3 bases, and 15 bases separated the two germline ends. The germline V gene encodes CDR1 LGHNA and CDR2 YSLEER. This CDR3 comprises 16 residues. The CDR3 protein is CASSRTAVRDTGELFF. The CDR3 DNA sequence: TGCGCCAGCAGCCGTACAGCCGTCCGGGACACCGGGGAGCTGTTTTTT.

This clonotype occurred many times. The chain combines TRBV19 with TRBJ1-5, with D uncertain. The ends were cut back, 5 bases at V and 7 bases at J, with 12 bases in the middle. Germline assignment: CDR1 LNHDA and CDR2 SQIVND (reference sequence). CDR3 length: 13 amino acids. CDR3 loop: CASSPLLIQPQHF. The CDR3 bases are TGTGCCAGTAGTCCCCTTCTAATCCAGCCCCAGCATTTT.

The V call is TRBV7-3, the J call TRBJ2-1; perhaps TRBD2 as D (5 bases). Per germline, CDR1 SGHTA and CDR2 FQGTGA. V was pared by 1 base and J by 9 bases, with 10 bases between. This CDR3 contains 13 residues. CDR3 DNA: TGTGCCAGCAGCTTAAGTCTACTAGGTGAGCAGTTCTTC. This sequence encodes CASSLSLLGEQFF.

The V and J genes are TRBV24-1 and TRBJ2-3; 10 bases are shared with TRBD2. The germline V gene has CDR1 KGHDR and CDR2 SFDVKD. V was clipped by 1 base and J by 3 bases; unmatched bases: 6. This CDR3 spans 17 amino acids. The CDR3 reads CATSDFGLAGVTDTQYF. CDR3 DNA: TGTGCCACCAGTGATTTCGGGCTAGCGGGAGTAACAGATACGCAGTATTTT.

The DNA of the CDR3 is TGTGCCAGCAGTTACGGGGGTGGGGAGACCCAGTACTTC. Translation gives CASSYGGGETQYF. The J gene is TRBJ2-5, the V gene TRBV6-5, with D perhaps TRBD1 or TRBD2 (5 bases each). The germline V gene encodes CDR1 MNHEY and CDR2 SVGAGI. V gave up 2 bases and J gave up 5 bases, with 9 bases separating them. The CDR3 totals 13 residues.

This clonotype was detected a few times. The chain is built from TRBV20-1 and TRBJ1-6, with D unclear. CDR1 and CDR2 from the germline V gene are DFQATT and SNEGSKA (reference sequence). The CDR3 extends over 15 amino acids. V lost 6 bases and J lost 0, with 12 bases in between. The CDR3 protein is CSAVGVRSYNSPLHF. DNA for the CDR3: TGCAGTGCCGTTGGGGTTCGCTCCTATAATTCACCCCTCCACTTT.

V gene TRBV29-1 combines with J gene TRBJ2-1; 9 nucleotides align to TRBD1. V dropped 7 bases and J dropped 2; count of bases not matched to a gene: 6. CDR1 and CDR2 (germline): SQVTM, ANQGSEA. The CDR3 loop spans 14 amino acids. Here the CDR3 reads CSGNRGLAYNEQFF. CDR3 sequence (DNA): TGCAGCGGGAACAGGGGGCTTGCCTACAATGAGCAGTTCTTC.

At least ten counts were recorded for this clonotype. The chain joins TRBV5-1 to TRBJ1-1; weak D call: TRBD1 (5 bases). The V end was cut by 0 bases, the J end by 5 bases, with 14 bases between. This CDR3 region has 15 residues. In germline, CDR1 is SGHRS, CDR2 YFSETQ. The DNA of the CDR3 is TGCGCCAGCAGCTTGGTGGGGGGTGTGGAGACTGAAGCTTTCTTT. Its translation: CASSLVGGVETEAFF.

Many counts were recorded for this clonotype. This chain joins TRBV20-1 and TRBJ2-1; the match to TRBD2 covers 12 bases. V shed 0 bases, J shed 8 bases, and the junction held 14 bases outside the gene matches. The CDR3 loop spans 18 amino acids. Germline CDR1 and CDR2: DFQATT and SNEGSKA (reference sequence). The CDR3 nucleotides are TGCAGTGCTAGAGATCTGACTAGCGGGGGCCTTCCTGCTGATGAGCAGTTCTTC. Translation gives CSARDLTSGGLPADEQFF.

This clonotype showed up many times. J is TRBJ2-7 and V is TRBV12-3 or TRBV12-4, with 12 bases fitting TRBD1. The CDR3 covers 15 residues. Unmatched junction bases numbered 4, after V lost 3 bases and J lost 4 bases. The CDR3 is CASSFGTGGAYEQYF. The CDR3, as DNA: TGTGCCAGCAGTTTTGGGACAGGGGGCGCATACGAGCAGTACTTC.

This clonotype appeared a few times. The rearrangement links TRBV12-3 or TRBV12-4 to TRBJ2-5; TRBD1 is a possible D gene (6 bases). The V and J ends lost 6 bases and 5 bases respectively, with 19 bases between them. The CDR3 extends over 15 amino acids. In DNA form, the CDR3 reads TGTGCCAGCAGACCCGCCTACAGGGTACGCGAGACCCAGTACTTC. This gives the protein CASRPAYRVRETQYF.

This clonotype was found once. J is TRBJ1-2 and V is TRBV2; D possibly corresponds to TRBD1 (6 bases). CDR3 length: 12 residues. Germline V lookup: CDR1 SNHLY, CDR2 FYNNEI. Trimming removed 6 bases from V and 6 bases from J, with 11 bases in between. CDR3 in amino acids: CASRRTADGYTF. In DNA, the CDR3 is TGTGCCAGCAGGAGGACAGCAGATGGCTACACCTTC.

The rearrangement uses TRBV12-3 or TRBV12-4 and TRBJ2-4; possible D gene TRBD1, 5 bases. Deletions cut 8 bases from V and 7 bases from J, with 9 bases between. There are 11 residues in the CDR3. Here the CDR3 DNA reads TGTGCCAGCCAGGGTTTTAACATTCAGTACTTC. Translation: CASQGFNIQYF.

In nucleotides, the CDR3 is TGTGCCAGCAGTTTAGTAGGCGGGGAGAGGGACATTCAGTACTTC. It specifies CASSLVGGERDIQYF. This chain joins TRBV12-3 or TRBV12-4 and TRBJ2-4; D may be TRBD2 (6 bases). The CDR3 covers 15 residues. Trimming shortened V by 1 base and J by 8 bases, and 15 bases separated the two germline ends.